The 31 T cell receptor beta chains below all came from one sample that was sequenced in a study of blood T cell repertoires in COVID-19. Here immunoSEQ multiplex PCR was the method, and the copy in TCRdb shows in-frame clones only, minus some. The sample holds 200,000 to 250,000 clones; approximately 85% are singletons and the top ten take over 2%. Material for sequencing was peripheral blood. All receptors derive from a woman in her 70s with COVID-19, enrolled during active disease.

J is TRBJ2-3 and V is TRBV7-2, with 7 bases fitting TRBD1. The CDR3 runs to 16 residues. Germline trimming cut 5 bases from V and 4 bases from J; bases unmatched to any gene: 12. From germline, CDR1 is SGHTA and CDR2 FQGNSA. CDR3 region: CASSPGGYWLADTQYF. The CDR3 coding sequence is TGTGCCAGCAGCCCAGGGGGTTATTGGTTAGCAGATACGCAGTATTTT.

The chain recombines TRBV3-1 (or the pseudogene TRBV3-2) with TRBJ1-5, with D possibly TRBD1 on 6 matching bases. The V end was cut by 2 bases, the J end by 6 bases, with 11 bases between. The CDR3 sequence is 14 residues long. The germline V gene has CDR1 LGHDT and CDR2 YNNKEL (reference sequence). CDR3 nucleotide sequence: TGTGCCAGCAGCCAACCAGGGGTCGCTCAGCCCCAGCATTTT. Translation: CASSQPGVAQPQHF.

This chain joins TRBV30 and TRBJ1-5; weak D call: TRBD1 (6 bases). This CDR3 comprises 16 residues. Germline values: CDR1 GTSNPN, CDR2 SVGIG (reference sequence). Trimming removed 0 bases from V and 7 bases from J, with 19 bases in between. DNA for the CDR3: TGTGCCTGGAGTGTAACCCGTCCCTGGGGGCGGCAGCCCCAGCATTTT. Protein product: CAWSVTRPWGRQPQHF. The full variable domain, completed using reference TRBV30 and TRBJ1-5, is SQTIHQWPATLVQPVGSPLSLECTVEGTSNPNLYWYRQAAGRGLQLLFYSVGIGQISSEVPQNLSASRPQDRQFILSSKKLLLSDSGFYLCAWSVTRPWGRQPQHFGDGTRLSIL.

This clone was seen once. The DNA for the CDR3 is TGTGCCAGCAGCTTGAGGCAGGGAAGCAATCAGCCCCAGCATTTT. It encodes CASSLRQGSNQPQHF. The chain is built from TRBV5-4 and TRBJ1-5; tentatively, D is TRBD1 (5 bases). The CDR3 consists of 15 residues. The V gene's germline CDR1 is SGHNT and CDR2 YYREEE (reference sequence). Trimming took off 1 base at V and 1 base at J, with 9 bases between the two ends.

Only a few counts were recorded for this clone. The chain has TRBV5-5 and TRBJ2-7; TRBD1 aligns across 10 bases. The germline CDR1 and CDR2 sequences are SGHKS and YYEKEE (reference sequence). V was clipped by 4 bases and J by 4 bases; unmatched bases: 5. The CDR3 extends over 14 amino acids. The CDR3 DNA follows: TGTGCCAGCAGCCCTTGGACAGGGGGGTACGAGCAGTACTTC. This translates into CASSPWTGGYEQYF.

V usage is TRBV9 and J usage is TRBJ2-3; D is perhaps TRBD2 (7 bases). The V end lost 0 bases, the J end lost 4 bases, and 15 bases lay between the germline ends. The CDR3 contains 16 residues. Germline V gene data show CDR1 as SGDLS and CDR2 as YYNGEE. CDR3 sequence (DNA): TGTGCCAGCAGCGTAGTACCACAGGGAGGGGCAGATACGCAGTATTTT. This codes for CASSVVPQGGADTQYF.

The chain uses TRBV28 and TRBJ2-5; 8 bases are shared with TRBD1. This CDR3 contains 15 residues. V dropped 6 bases and J dropped 5; count of bases not matched to a gene: 11. Germline V lookup: CDR1 MDHEN, CDR2 SYDVKM. The CDR3 reads CASSPATGAIETQYF. The CDR3 DNA reads TGTGCCAGCAGCCCAGCGACAGGGGCCATTGAGACCCAGTACTTC.

The CDR3 is CASSPSGRSSSYEQYF. The CDR3 nucleotides read TGTGCCAGCAGTCCTAGCGGGAGGTCGAGCTCCTACGAGCAGTACTTC. V is TRBV2 and J is TRBJ2-7, with 11 nucleotides matching TRBD2. J gave up 0 bases and V 5 bases, and 6 bases lay outside the gene matches. The CDR3 sequence is 16 residues long. Germline CDR1 is SNHLY and CDR2 is FYNNEI.

J is TRBJ2-5 and V is TRBV18; a weak D match, TRBD2 (5 bases). The CDR3 covers 15 residues. CDR1 is KGHSH, CDR2 LQKENI, per germline. V gave up 2 bases and J gave up 1 base, with 11 bases separating them. CDR3 sequence reads: CASSPTLLVQETQYF. For the CDR3, the DNA is TGTGCCAGCTCACCAACTTTACTAGTCCAAGAGACCCAGTACTTC.

This clone has more than one count but fewer than ten. The rearrangement links TRBV6-2 or TRBV6-3 to TRBJ2-5; possibly TRBD2 for D (6 bases). The CDR3 extends over 13 amino acids. Germline V gene lookup returns CDR1 MNHEY and CDR2 SVGEGT. Trimming removed 5 bases from V and 5 bases from J, with 12 bases in between. This CDR3 is CASSQTRLETQYF. The CDR3 coding sequence is TGTGCCAGCAGTCAGACTAGACTCGAGACCCAGTACTTC.

This chain links TRBV7-2 with TRBJ2-7; 10 bases match TRBD2. Germline V gives CDR1 SGHTA, CDR2 FQGNSA. V was clipped by 5 bases and J by 3 bases; unmatched bases: 7. The CDR3 covers 15 residues. Written as DNA, the CDR3 is TGTGCCAGCAGCCAGAGCGGGGGGGCCGTCTACGAGCAGTACTTC. It codes for CASSQSGGAVYEQYF.

The chain employs TRBV5-6 and TRBJ2-7, with D perhaps TRBD1 (5 bases). CDR1 and CDR2 from the germline V gene are SGHDT and YYEEEE. Trimming stripped 4 bases from V and 5 bases from J, with 13 bases between. This CDR3 is 13 amino acids long. CDR3 loop: CASSPSRANEQYF. The CDR3 DNA reads as TGTGCCAGCAGCCCTTCCAGGGCCAACGAGCAGTACTTC.

This chain links TRBV11-3 with TRBJ2-7, with TRBD2 as a possible D gene (5 bases). Trimming took off 1 base at V and 0 bases at J, with 13 bases between the two ends. This CDR3 is 16 amino acids long. CDR1 is SGHNT, CDR2 YENEEA, per germline. This CDR3 is CASSLGPQRSSYEQYF. CDR3 DNA: TGTGCCAGCAGCTTAGGTCCGCAGCGGAGCTCCTACGAGCAGTACTTC.

A few counts support this clone. Here the CDR3 reads CASSQGQGTTMNTEAFF. CDR3 nucleotide sequence: TGCGCCAGCAGCCAGGGACAGGGAACGACCATGAACACTGAAGCTTTCTTT. The chain is built from TRBV5-1 and TRBJ1-1; 9 bases align to TRBD1. The CDR3 totals 17 residues. The V gene's germline CDR1 is SGHRS and CDR2 YFSETQ. The J segment lost 0 bases and the V segment lost 4 bases, leaving 10 bases of the junction unmatched.

The J gene is TRBJ1-1, the V gene TRBV5-5, with D unclear. Per germline, CDR1 SGHKS and CDR2 YYEKEE (reference sequence). V was clipped by 0 bases and J by 9 bases, with 12 bases between them. The CDR3 spans 13 residues. The CDR3 sequence: CASSLVVLTKAFF. CDR3 nucleotides: TGTGCCAGCAGCTTGGTAGTACTAACGAAAGCTTTCTTT.

The J gene is TRBJ1-3, the V gene TRBV7-2; 12 bases agree with TRBD1. This CDR3 is built from 17 residues. Germline assignment: CDR1 SGHTA and CDR2 FQGNSA. The junction had 4 bases not matched to a gene; V was cut back by 3 bases and J by 1 base. The CDR3 here is CASSFGTGGASGNTIYF. The DNA for the CDR3 is TGTGCCAGCAGCTTCGGGACAGGGGGCGCGTCTGGAAACACCATATATTTT.

This rearrangement joins TRBV5-1 to TRBJ2-7, with D perhaps matching TRBD2 (6 bases). The germline V gene encodes CDR1 SGHRS and CDR2 YFSETQ. The length of the CDR3 is 16 residues. V lost 4 bases, J lost 2 bases, and 19 bases lay in between. CDR3 loop: CASSPNPSGLTYEQYF. The DNA for the CDR3 is TGCGCCAGCAGCCCGAACCCCAGCGGGTTAACCTACGAGCAGTACTTC.

J is TRBJ1-1 and V is TRBV4-3, with 10 bases aligning to TRBD1. CDR1 is LGHNA, CDR2 YSLEER, per germline. Trimming cost V 4 bases and J 5 bases; bases outside gene matches: 7. CDR3 length equals 15 residues. The DNA of the CDR3 is TGCGCCAGCAGCCCCCGGGACAGGGGTTCTACTGAAGCTTTCTTT. This codes for CASSPRDRGSTEAFF.

The genes are TRBV5-1 and TRBJ1-3, with TRBD1 matching 7 bases. Germline V lookup: CDR1 SGHRS, CDR2 YFSETQ. The CDR3 extends over 16 amino acids. Trimming removed 4 bases from V and 4 bases from J; junction bases left unmatched: 11. The CDR3 spells CASSPDPQGFGNTIYF. CDR3 bases: TGCGCCAGCAGCCCGGACCCACAGGGGTTCGGAAACACCATATATTTT. The full variable domain, its missing parts supplied by reference TRBV5-1 and TRBJ1-3, is KAGVTQTPRYLIKTRGQQVTLSCSPISGHRSVSWYQQTPGQGLQFLFEYFSETQRNKGNFPGRFSGRQFSNSRSEMNVSTLELGDSALYLCASSPDPQGFGNTIYFGEGSWLTVV.

The chain recombines TRBV4-3 with TRBJ2-1, with TRBD2 matching 8 bases. The V segment lost 4 bases and the J segment 1 base; nucleotides outside the gene matches: 9. The CDR3 is 17 residues long. From germline, CDR1 is LGHNA and CDR2 YSLEER. CDR3 residues: CASSLRTSSLSYNEQFF. For the CDR3, the DNA is TGCGCCAGCAGCCTCAGGACTAGCAGTTTGTCCTACAATGAGCAGTTCTTC.

Here the CDR3 reads CASSLFTGTGELFF. Here the CDR3 DNA reads TGTGCCAGCAGTTTATTTACCGGCACCGGGGAGCTGTTTTTT. This sequence joins TRBV28 and TRBJ2-2, with D hard to call. Germline lookup yields CDR1 MDHEN and CDR2 SYDVKM. The CDR3 loop spans 14 amino acids. Trimming shortened V by 1 base and J by 4 bases, and 7 bases separated the two germline ends.

V is TRBV6-2 or TRBV6-3 and J is TRBJ1-5; 9 nucleotides align to TRBD1. V lost 4 bases and J lost 10; bases outside the gene matches: 17. CDR3 length equals 17 residues. Germline loops: CDR1 MNHEY, CDR2 SVGEGT. The CDR3 DNA reads TGTGCCAGCAGTTTCGTTCGGGACAGGGCTGCCTTTGATCCCCAGCATTTT. Its protein is CASSFVRDRAAFDPQHF.

The chain has TRBV3-1 (or the pseudogene TRBV3-2) and TRBJ1-1; tentatively, D is TRBD1 (5 bases). The germline CDR1 and CDR2 sequences are LGHDT and YNNKEL (reference sequence). The V end was cut by 0 bases, the J end by 1 base, with 12 bases between. CDR3 length: 16 residues. In DNA form, the CDR3 reads TGTGCCAGCAGCCAAGAGAGTTGGAGGGGGAACACTGAAGCTTTCTTT. Protein: CASSQESWRGNTEAFF.

The genes are TRBV7-6 and TRBJ1-1, with 11 bases lining up with TRBD1. Per germline, CDR1 SGHVS and CDR2 FNYEAQ. With V trimmed by 5 bases and J by 0 bases, 5 bases remained unmatched. This CDR3 contains 16 residues. CDR3: CASSPGQGGLNTEAFF. The CDR3 coding sequence is TGTGCCAGCAGCCCGGGACAGGGGGGGCTGAACACTGAAGCTTTCTTT.

This rearrangement joins TRBV12-2 to TRBJ1-2; the listed D gene, TRBD1, was not tested against the DNA. TRBV12-2 is designated a pseudogene. The CDR3 is made up of 19 amino acids. In nucleotides, the CDR3 is TGTGCAAGTCGCTTAGGCAGGGGGGACCACGGGACAGGGCCCTATGGCTACACCTTC. It encodes CASRLGRGDHGTGPYGYTF.

The chain employs TRBV3-1 (or the pseudogene TRBV3-2) and TRBJ1-2; unclear D gene. Germline values: CDR1 LGHDT, CDR2 YNNKEL (reference sequence). The CDR3 contains 13 residues. The V end was cut by 2 bases, the J end by 8 bases, with 12 bases between. Here the CDR3 DNA reads TGTGCCAGCAGCCAAATTTTAGCTTTCGGCTACACCTTC. Protein sequence: CASSQILAFGYTF.

The CDR3 DNA follows: TGCGCCAGCAGCCTGGGAGTCGGCTACGAGCAGTACTTC. This gives the protein CASSLGVGYEQYF. The chain is built from TRBV5-1 and TRBJ2-7, with a possible D match to TRBD2 (5 bases). V lost 4 bases and J 3 bases, leaving 11 bases between the germline ends. CDR3 length equals 13 residues. Looked up from germline, CDR1 is SGHRS and CDR2 is YFSETQ.

The chain uses TRBV7-3 and TRBJ2-1; 11 bases are a match to TRBD1. The CDR3 length is 15 residues. Germline-derived CDR1 and CDR2 are SGHTA and FQGTGA. J was trimmed by 7 bases and V by 4 bases; bases with no gene match: 6. The DNA of the CDR3 is TGTGCCAGCAGCTGGGGACAGGGGGTTTGGAATGAGCAGTTCTTC. Translating gives CASSWGQGVWNEQFF.

The chain is built from TRBV18 and TRBJ1-3, with D unclear. From germline, CDR1 is KGHSH and CDR2 LQKENI. V lost 3 bases, J lost 2 bases, and 11 bases lay in between. This CDR3 region has 15 residues. The CDR3 coding sequence is TGTGCCAGCTCACCTCCGGGAGTAGCTGGAAACACCATATATTTT. It specifies CASSPPGVAGNTIYF.

A few counts support this clone. The chain couples TRBV4-2 to TRBJ2-2, with D tentatively TRBD2 (5 bases). The CDR3 has 15 residues. Germline-derived CDR1 and CDR2 are LGHNA and YNFKEQ. Trimming removed 5 bases from V and 3 bases from J, with 13 bases in between. The CDR3 sequence: CASSYRGRHTGELFF. The CDR3 nucleotides are TGTGCCAGCAGCTACCGCGGGCGGCACACCGGGGAGCTGTTTTTT.

The rearrangement joins TRBV19 to TRBJ1-1, with TRBD1 matching 9 bases. The CDR3 runs to 14 residues. The V gene end was trimmed by 6 bases and the J gene end by 4 bases; junction bases not matched to a gene: 6. Per germline, CDR1 LNHDA and CDR2 SQIVND (reference sequence). Here the CDR3 reads CASSLQGAGTEAFF. CDR3 in DNA: TGTGCCAGTAGCCTACAGGGGGCAGGCACTGAAGCTTTCTTT.